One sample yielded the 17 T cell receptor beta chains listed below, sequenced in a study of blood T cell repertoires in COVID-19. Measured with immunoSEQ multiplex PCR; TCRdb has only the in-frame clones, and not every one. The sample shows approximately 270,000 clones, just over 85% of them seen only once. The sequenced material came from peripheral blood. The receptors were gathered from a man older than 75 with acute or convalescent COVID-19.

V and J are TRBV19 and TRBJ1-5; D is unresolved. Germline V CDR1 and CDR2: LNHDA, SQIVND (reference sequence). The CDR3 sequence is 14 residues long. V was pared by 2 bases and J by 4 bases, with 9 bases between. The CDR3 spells CASSILSGNQPQHF. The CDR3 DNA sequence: TGTGCCAGTAGTATATTGTCGGGGAATCAGCCCCAGCATTTT.

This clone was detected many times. The CDR3 coding sequence is TGTGCCAGCAGTGTGATGGGGGCGCGCAGCAATCAGCCCCAGCATTTT. Its protein is CASSVMGARSNQPQHF. The V call is TRBV2, the J call TRBJ1-5; D may be TRBD1 (6 bases). The CDR3 is 16 residues long. Trimming cost V 4 bases and J 1 base, with 14 bases left between them. Germline values: CDR1 SNHLY, CDR2 FYNNEI.

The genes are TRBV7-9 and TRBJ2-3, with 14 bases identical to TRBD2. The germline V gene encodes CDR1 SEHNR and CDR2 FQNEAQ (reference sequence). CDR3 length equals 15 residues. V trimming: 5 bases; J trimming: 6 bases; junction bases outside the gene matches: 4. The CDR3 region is CASSGTSGGWDTQYF. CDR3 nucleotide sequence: TGTGCCAGCAGCGGGACTAGCGGGGGTTGGGATACGCAGTATTTT.

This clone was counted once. As DNA, the CDR3 is TGTGCCAGCAGTTGGGACAGAAATTCACCCCTCCACTTT. Its translation is CASSWDRNSPLHF. This chain uses TRBV28 with TRBJ1-6; TRBD1 agrees at 7 bases. From germline, CDR1 is MDHEN and CDR2 SYDVKM. The CDR3 contains 13 residues. Trimming removed 4 bases from V and 7 bases from J; junction bases left unmatched: 1.

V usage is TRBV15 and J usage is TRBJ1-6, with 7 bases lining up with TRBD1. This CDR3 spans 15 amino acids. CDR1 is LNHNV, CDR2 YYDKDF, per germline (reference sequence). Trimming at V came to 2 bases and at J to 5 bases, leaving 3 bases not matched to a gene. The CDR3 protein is CATSRQTGNNSPLHF. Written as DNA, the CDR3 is TGTGCCACCAGCAGACAGACAGGGAATAATTCACCCCTCCACTTT.

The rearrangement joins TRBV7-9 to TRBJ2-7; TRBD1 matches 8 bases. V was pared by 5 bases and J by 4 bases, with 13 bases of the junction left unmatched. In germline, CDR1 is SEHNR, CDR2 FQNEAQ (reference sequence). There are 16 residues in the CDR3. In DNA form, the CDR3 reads TGTGCCAGCAGCCGACGGGGACAGGCCCTTGGGTACGAGCAGTACTTC. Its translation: CASSRRGQALGYEQYF.

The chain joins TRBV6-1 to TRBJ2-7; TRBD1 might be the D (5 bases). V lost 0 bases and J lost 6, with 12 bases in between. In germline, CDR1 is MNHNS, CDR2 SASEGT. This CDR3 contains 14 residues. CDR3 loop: CASSEAGRRGEQYF. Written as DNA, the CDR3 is TGTGCCAGCAGTGAAGCTGGCAGAAGGGGCGAGCAGTACTTC.

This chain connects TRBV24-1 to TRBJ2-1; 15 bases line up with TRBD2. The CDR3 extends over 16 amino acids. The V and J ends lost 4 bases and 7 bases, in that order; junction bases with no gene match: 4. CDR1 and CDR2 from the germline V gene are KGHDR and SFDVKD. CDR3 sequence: CATSDWTSGRGNEQFF. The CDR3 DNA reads TGTGCCACCAGTGACTGGACTAGCGGGAGGGGAAATGAGCAGTTCTTC.

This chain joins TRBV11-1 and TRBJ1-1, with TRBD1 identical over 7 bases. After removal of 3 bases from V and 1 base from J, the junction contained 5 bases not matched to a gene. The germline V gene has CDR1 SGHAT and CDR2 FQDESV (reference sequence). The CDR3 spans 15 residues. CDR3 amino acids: CASSFQGGWNTEAFF. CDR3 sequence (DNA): TGTGCCAGCAGCTTCCAGGGGGGCTGGAACACTGAAGCTTTCTTT.

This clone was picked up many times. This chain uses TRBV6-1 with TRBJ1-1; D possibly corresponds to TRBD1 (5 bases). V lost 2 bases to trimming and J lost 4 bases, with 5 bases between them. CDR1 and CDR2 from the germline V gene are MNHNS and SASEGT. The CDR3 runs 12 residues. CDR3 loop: CASSEQGTEAFF. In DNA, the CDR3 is TGTGCCAGCAGTGAACAGGGCACTGAAGCTTTCTTT.

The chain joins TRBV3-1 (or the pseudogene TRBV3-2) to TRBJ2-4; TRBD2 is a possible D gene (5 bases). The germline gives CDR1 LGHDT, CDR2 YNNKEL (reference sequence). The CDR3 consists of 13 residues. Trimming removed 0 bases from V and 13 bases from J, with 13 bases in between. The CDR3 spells CASSQDLGLPQYF. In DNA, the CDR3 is TGTGCCAGCAGCCAAGATCTTGGACTCCCCCAGTACTTC.

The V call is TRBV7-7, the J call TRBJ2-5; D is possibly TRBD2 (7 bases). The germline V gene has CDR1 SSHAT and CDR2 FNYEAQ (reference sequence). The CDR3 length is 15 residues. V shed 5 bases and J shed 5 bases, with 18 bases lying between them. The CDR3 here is CASSPLGGARETQYF. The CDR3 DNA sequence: TGTGCCAGCAGCCCGTTGGGGGGGGCCCGCGAGACCCAGTACTTC.

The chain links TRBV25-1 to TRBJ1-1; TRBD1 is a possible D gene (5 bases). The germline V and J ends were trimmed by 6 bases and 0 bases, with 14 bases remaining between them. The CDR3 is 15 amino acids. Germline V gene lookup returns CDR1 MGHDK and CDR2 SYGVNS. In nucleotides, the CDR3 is TGTGCCAGCAGGGGCTACGGGGGGTTGAACACTGAAGCTTTCTTT. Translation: CASRGYGGLNTEAFF.

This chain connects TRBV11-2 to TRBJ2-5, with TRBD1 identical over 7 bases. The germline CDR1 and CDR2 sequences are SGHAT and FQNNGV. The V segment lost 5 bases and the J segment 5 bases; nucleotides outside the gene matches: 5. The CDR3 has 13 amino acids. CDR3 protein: CASSTQGRETQYF. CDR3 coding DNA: TGTGCCAGCAGCACACAGGGGCGGGAGACCCAGTACTTC.

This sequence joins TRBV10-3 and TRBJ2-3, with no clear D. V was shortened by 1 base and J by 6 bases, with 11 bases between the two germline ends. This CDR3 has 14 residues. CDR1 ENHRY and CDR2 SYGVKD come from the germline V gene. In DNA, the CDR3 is TGTGCCATCAGTGAGTTGGCTGGGCAGGATACGCAGTATTTT. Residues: CAISELAGQDTQYF.

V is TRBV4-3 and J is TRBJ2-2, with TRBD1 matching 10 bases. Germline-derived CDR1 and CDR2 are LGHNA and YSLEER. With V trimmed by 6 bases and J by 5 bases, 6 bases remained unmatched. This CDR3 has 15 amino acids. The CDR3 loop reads CASREDRGPTGELFF. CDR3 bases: TGCGCCAGCAGGGAAGACAGGGGGCCGACCGGGGAGCTGTTTTTT.

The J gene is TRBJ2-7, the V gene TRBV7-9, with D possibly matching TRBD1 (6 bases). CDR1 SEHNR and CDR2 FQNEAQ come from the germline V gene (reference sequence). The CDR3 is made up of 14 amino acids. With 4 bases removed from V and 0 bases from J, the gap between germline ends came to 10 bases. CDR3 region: CASSYSGASYEQYF. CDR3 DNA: TGTGCCAGCAGCTATTCAGGGGCCTCCTACGAGCAGTACTTC. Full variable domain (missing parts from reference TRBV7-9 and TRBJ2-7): DTGVSQNPRHKITKRGQNVTFRCDPISEHNRLYWYRQTLGQGPEFLTYFQNEAQLEKSRLLSDRFSAERPKGSFSTLEIQRTEQGDSAMYLCASSYSGASYEQYFGPGTRLTVT.